This TCR beta chain was sequenced during a study of T-cell reconstitution after alpha-beta-depleted transplantation in children. This CDR3 contains 15 residues. The germline V gene has CDR1 SNHLY and CDR2 FYNNEI. V gave up 7 bases and J gave up 6 bases, with 18 bases separating them. As it was prepared, the TCRbeta library received unique molecular identifiers. TCRdb reprocessed the PCR reads via MiXCR and lists one record per CDR3 protein. Of 190,000 or so distinct CDR3 sequences listed, roughly 6.8% are singletons. The V gene is TRBV2, the J gene TRBJ2-2; D unclear. The input for sequencing was PBMCs from the stem cell graft donor, taken from the stem cell graft. The sequence was collected from a human donor who donated a stem cell graft to a child with Wiskott-Aldrich syndrome. CDR3 DNA sequence: TGTGCCAGCACCCCTTCACCCAGTTGGCCCGGGGAGCTGTTTTTT. The encoded protein is CASTPSPSWPGELFF.